The T cell receptor (beta chain) described here comes from a study of T cell changes during pregnancy in multiple sclerosis. Libraries were prepared by immunoSEQ multiplex PCR; TCRdb keeps only in-frame clonotypes and omits some of them. The sample lists some 20,000 clones, roughly 90% occurring once. The clonotype comes from a female donor in good health, enrolled as a control in a pregnancy study. The sample here was CD8+ T cells from peripheral blood mononuclear cells, taken in the second trimester of pregnancy.

CDR3 bases: TGTGCCAGTAGTATGGGGCCAGCGGGAGGAAACACCATATATTTT. Translating it yields CASSMGPAGGNTIYF. The rearrangement joins TRBV19 to TRBJ1-3; tentatively, D is TRBD1 (5 bases). The V and J ends lost 3 bases and 4 bases respectively, with 13 bases between them. Germline V CDR1 and CDR2: LNHDA, SQIVND (reference sequence). The CDR3 spans 15 residues.